The 29 T cell receptor beta chains given below trace back to one sample, sequenced in a study of control samples from healthy donors and cancer patients. Libraries were prepared by immunoSEQ multiplex PCR; TCRdb keeps only in-frame clonotypes and omits some of them. Of 45,000 to 60,000 clones detected, 94% appear once; the ten largest clones hold about 4%. Sequenced sample: blood. The source is a man aged 30-40 years in good health.

The rearrangement joins TRBV7-9 to TRBJ2-1; 8 nucleotides line up with TRBD1. The V gene's germline CDR1 is SEHNR and CDR2 FQNEAQ (reference sequence). The CDR3 loop spans 13 amino acids. V trimming: 8 bases; J trimming: 8 bases; junction bases outside the gene matches: 8. CDR3 DNA sequence: TGTGCCAGCGAACGGACAGGGTACGATGAGCAGTTCTTC. Amino acid sequence: CASERTGYDEQFF.

With regard to this clone: The junction does not match germline at one end; this may be a read error. This chain joins TRBV3-1 (or the pseudogene TRBV3-2) and TRBJ2-1; 11 bases fit TRBD2. Germline loops: CDR1 LGHDT, CDR2 YNNKEL (reference sequence). This CDR3 has 15 amino acids. As DNA, the CDR3 is TGTGCCAGCAGCCAAGGACTAGCGGGATACAATGGGCAGTTCTTC. Protein product: CASSQGLAGYNGQFF.

This rearrangement joins TRBV9 to TRBJ1-2; D remains unclear. The CDR3 runs 12 residues. The germline V gene encodes CDR1 SGDLS and CDR2 YYNGEE. V dropped 3 bases and J dropped 8 bases, with 11 bases sitting between them. CDR3 sequence: CASSASGYGYTF. The CDR3 DNA is TGTGCCAGCAGCGCGTCCGGCTACGGCTACACCTTC.

This sequence joins TRBV6-5 and TRBJ1-5; possibly TRBD1 for D (5 bases). This CDR3 comprises 15 residues. Looked up from germline, CDR1 is MNHEY and CDR2 is SVGAGI. Trimming removed 2 bases at V and 3 bases at J, with 11 bases between. As DNA, the CDR3 is TGTGCCAGCAGTTACGGTAGGGACCTCAATCAGCCCCAGCATTTT. Its protein product is CASSYGRDLNQPQHF.

This clone appeared once. The J gene is TRBJ2-1, the V gene TRBV9; maybe TRBD1 (6 bases). Germline CDR1 is SGDLS and CDR2 is YYNGEE. With 0 bases removed from V and 10 bases from J, the gap between germline ends came to 17 bases. CDR3 size: 15 residues. The CDR3 spells CASSVAGAGSVEQFF. Here the CDR3 DNA reads TGTGCCAGCAGCGTAGCAGGGGCCGGCTCTGTCGAGCAGTTCTTC.

The genes are TRBV3-1 (or the pseudogene TRBV3-2) and TRBJ2-1, with D possibly matching TRBD1 (6 bases). The CDR3 sequence is 15 residues long. V was cut by 0 bases and J by 7 bases, with 13 bases left in between. Germline V gives CDR1 LGHDT, CDR2 YNNKEL (reference sequence). The CDR3 region is CASSQDPLTGNEQFF. The CDR3 DNA reads TGTGCCAGCAGCCAAGATCCTCTCACAGGGAATGAGCAGTTCTTC.

The chain couples TRBV3-1 (or the pseudogene TRBV3-2) to TRBJ1-2; perhaps TRBD1 as D (6 bases). The CDR3 covers 14 residues. Germline values: CDR1 LGHDT, CDR2 YNNKEL (reference sequence). The germline V and J ends were trimmed by 1 base and 8 bases, with 14 bases remaining between them. The CDR3 is CASSQAPDGGGYTF. The CDR3 DNA reads TGTGCCAGCAGCCAAGCACCCGACGGGGGCGGCTACACCTTC.

In DNA form, the CDR3 reads TGTGCCAGCAGTTACGGGTCGGGGGCGCGCTACGAGCAGTACTTC. It yields the protein CASSYGSGARYEQYF. The chain has TRBV6-2 or TRBV6-3 and TRBJ2-7; D may match TRBD1 or TRBD2 (6 bases each). In germline, CDR1 is MNHEY, CDR2 SVGEGT. The CDR3 runs to 15 residues. V was clipped by 2 bases and J by 3 bases, with 14 bases between them.

V gene TRBV6-2 or TRBV6-3 combines with J gene TRBJ2-7, with D possibly matching TRBD2 (7 bases). The CDR3 runs to 16 residues. V gave up 6 bases and J gave up 3 bases, with 21 bases separating them. CDR1 and CDR2 from the germline V gene are MNHEY and SVGEGT. The CDR3 sequence is CASSPQRGGKSYEQYF. CDR3 nucleotides: TGTGCCAGCAGCCCTCAGAGGGGGGGTAAGAGCTACGAGCAGTACTTC.

The genes are TRBV9 and TRBJ2-5, with 7 bases lining up with TRBD1. Germline CDR1 and CDR2: SGDLS and YYNGEE. V dropped 0 bases and J dropped 3; count of bases not matched to a gene: 8. CDR3 length: 16 amino acids. CDR3: CASSVDVGGQKETQYF. CDR3 DNA sequence: TGTGCCAGCAGCGTAGACGTAGGGGGACAGAAAGAGACCCAGTACTTC.

The chain carries TRBV4-3 and TRBJ2-7; D is possibly TRBD2 (6 bases). Trimming removed 0 bases from V and 3 bases from J, with 15 bases in between. CDR1 and CDR2 from the germline V gene are LGHNA and YSLEER. The CDR3 runs to 16 residues. CDR3 sequence (DNA): TGCGCCAGCAGCCAAGATCAGGGACGGAGGGTCTACGAGCAGTACTTC. It encodes CASSQDQGRRVYEQYF.

The chain employs TRBV19 and TRBJ1-5, with D possibly matching TRBD1 (5 bases). Germline V gene lookup returns CDR1 LNHDA and CDR2 SQIVND (reference sequence). There are 13 residues in the CDR3. V shed 3 bases and J shed 6 bases, with 9 bases lying between them. The DNA of the CDR3 is TGTGCCAGTAGTATCAAGGGGCCTCAGCCCCAGCATTTT. Residues: CASSIKGPQPQHF.

V usage is TRBV4-3 and J usage is TRBJ1-6, with unresolved D. In germline, CDR1 is LGHNA, CDR2 YSLEER. CDR3 size: 15 residues. The V end lost 5 bases, the J end lost 6 bases, and 14 bases lay between the germline ends. The CDR3 here is CASSSSARSNSPLHF. CDR3 nucleotides: TGCGCCAGCAGCTCCTCGGCCAGGTCTAATTCACCCCTCCACTTT.

The V call is TRBV5-1, the J call TRBJ2-3; 10 nucleotides agree with TRBD1. This CDR3 spans 15 amino acids. Germline CDR1 SGHRS, CDR2 YFSETQ. The V segment lost 4 bases and the J segment 6 bases; nucleotides outside the gene matches: 8. CDR3 nucleotide sequence: TGCGCCAGCAGCCTGACGGACAGGGGGACGGATACGCAGTATTTT. As protein: CASSLTDRGTDTQYF.

The chain links TRBV19 to TRBJ1-2; D remains ambiguous. Germline V gene lookup returns CDR1 LNHDA and CDR2 SQIVND (reference sequence). The ends were cut back, 0 bases at V and 4 bases at J, with 9 bases in the middle. The CDR3 is 14 residues long. CDR3 amino acids: CASSIDSTTYGYTF. As DNA, the CDR3 is TGTGCCAGTAGTATAGACAGTACAACCTATGGCTACACCTTC.

The chain employs TRBV12-3 or TRBV12-4 and TRBJ2-2; no definite D call. This CDR3 spans 12 amino acids. V lost 8 bases to trimming and J lost 2 bases, with 6 bases between them. CDR3 nucleotide sequence: TGTGCCAGCTGGGGTAACACCGGGGAGCTGTTTTTT. This translates into CASWGNTGELFF.

The rearrangement links TRBV25-1 to TRBJ1-2; 9 bases align to TRBD1. V was clipped by 5 bases and J by 7 bases; unmatched bases: 5. The CDR3 has 13 amino acids. Germline CDR1 MGHDK, CDR2 SYGVNS. Here the CDR3 DNA reads TGTGCCAGCAGTCCCGGGACAGGGCTTGGCTACACCTTC. This encodes CASSPGTGLGYTF.

This chain links TRBV7-9 with TRBJ1-1, with a weak D call TRBD1 (5 bases). CDR3 length: 15 residues. V was cut by 5 bases and J by 0 bases, with 13 bases left in between. The germline CDR1 and CDR2 sequences are SEHNR and FQNEAQ (reference sequence). As DNA, the CDR3 is TGTGCCAGCAGCCAAACTGGGACTATGAACACTGAAGCTTTCTTT. Translated: CASSQTGTMNTEAFF.

The genes are TRBV28 and TRBJ1-2, with unresolved D. Germline V gives CDR1 MDHEN, CDR2 SYDVKM. The CDR3 totals 13 residues. Trimming took 3 bases from V and 4 from J, leaving 9 bases between them. DNA of the CDR3: TGTGCCAGCAGTTTGACGGCGGCCTATGGCTACACCTTC. Its protein product is CASSLTAAYGYTF.

The rearrangement joins TRBV4-1 to TRBJ2-5; 11 bases match TRBD1. CDR1 and CDR2 (germline): MGHRA, YSYEKL. Trimming cost V 0 bases and J 5 bases; bases outside gene matches: 5. The CDR3 consists of 16 residues. The CDR3 sequence is CASSQDPGQGVETQYF. The CDR3 region has the DNA TGCGCCAGCAGCCAAGATCCGGGACAGGGGGTGGAGACCCAGTACTTC.

This chain connects TRBV11-1 to TRBJ1-1; D is unclear. Trimming removed 5 bases from V and 2 bases from J, with 12 bases in between. Germline CDR1 SGHAT, CDR2 FQDESV (reference sequence). The CDR3 spans 14 residues. The CDR3 is CASSPKQYNTEAFF. CDR3 sequence (DNA): TGTGCCAGCAGCCCTAAACAGTATAACACTGAAGCTTTCTTT.

V is TRBV11-1 and J is TRBJ2-3; D is possibly TRBD2 (5 bases). V lost 2 bases and J lost 4, with 10 bases in between. This CDR3 has 14 amino acids. The germline gives CDR1 SGHAT, CDR2 FQDESV (reference sequence). The CDR3 loop is CASSLRGGPDTQYF. Written as DNA, the CDR3 is TGTGCCAGCAGCTTAAGAGGAGGCCCAGATACGCAGTATTTT. The whole variable domain, remainder taken from reference TRBV11-1 and TRBJ2-3, is EAEVAQSPRYKITEKSQAVAFWCDPISGHATLYWYRQILGQGPELLVQFQDESVVDDSQLPKDRFSAERLKGVDSTLKIQPAELGDSAMYLCASSLRGGPDTQYFGPGTRLTVL.

V gene TRBV30 combines with J gene TRBJ2-7, with 7 bases that match TRBD1. With V trimmed by 3 bases and J by 3 bases, 5 bases remained unmatched. This CDR3 has 13 residues. CDR1 and CDR2 from the germline V gene are GTSNPN and SVGIG (reference sequence). The CDR3 reads CAWREDRYYEQYF. As DNA, the CDR3 is TGTGCCTGGAGAGAGGACAGGTACTACGAGCAGTACTTC. Drawing the rest from reference TRBV30 and TRBJ2-7, the complete variable domain is SQTIHQWPATLVQPVGSPLSLECTVEGTSNPNLYWYRQAAGRGLQLLFYSVGIGQISSEVPQNLSASRPQDRQFILSSKKLLLSDSGFYLCAWREDRYYEQYFGPGTRLTVT.

The J gene is TRBJ1-2, the V gene TRBV7-3; D remains ambiguous. The CDR3 is 13 amino acids. Trimming stripped 3 bases from V and 8 bases from J, with 13 bases between. Germline V lookup: CDR1 SGHTA, CDR2 FQGTGA. The CDR3 bases are TGTGCCAGCAGCTTGTTAAGATCGTCCGGCTACACCTTC. Translated, it gives CASSLLRSSGYTF.

The V gene is TRBV3-1 (or the pseudogene TRBV3-2), the J gene TRBJ2-7, with D possibly called TRBD1 or TRBD2 (6 bases each). The V gene's germline CDR1 is LGHDT and CDR2 YNNKEL (reference sequence). Between the trimmed V and J ends, which lost 1 base and 1 base, there was a span of 11 bases. CDR3 length: 15 residues. Written as DNA, the CDR3 is TGTGCCAGCAGCCAAGGGGTAGGGGGGTCCTACGAGCAGTACTTC. Translating gives CASSQGVGGSYEQYF.

The chain joins TRBV30 to TRBJ2-2; D is perhaps TRBD2 (6 bases). From germline, CDR1 is GTSNPN and CDR2 SVGIG (reference sequence). The germline V and J ends were trimmed by 2 bases and 5 bases, with 21 bases remaining between them. This CDR3 contains 17 residues. The CDR3 DNA sequence: TGTGCCTGGAGTTCACTCGGACTAAAGGGCTTTACCGGGGAGCTGTTTTTT. Translated, it gives CAWSSLGLKGFTGELFF.

CDR3 amino acids: CASSRGLAGATYEQYF. The DNA for the CDR3 is TGTGCCAGCAGCCGCGGACTAGCGGGAGCAACCTACGAGCAGTACTTC. This rearrangement joins TRBV7-2 to TRBJ2-7; 13 positions agree with TRBD2. The CDR3 loop spans 16 amino acids. The V gene end was trimmed by 5 bases and the J gene end by 2 bases; junction bases not matched to a gene: 6. Germline CDR1 reads SGHTA; CDR2 reads FQGNSA.

V gene TRBV6-4 combines with J gene TRBJ1-3; TRBD1 might be the D (5 bases). Germline-derived CDR1 and CDR2 are MRHNA and SNTAGT. V shed 8 bases and J shed 2 bases, with 19 bases lying between them. CDR3 size: 16 residues. CDR3 sequence reads: CASDPGHTKPGNTIYF. The CDR3 nucleotides are TGTGCCAGCGATCCGGGGCACACTAAACCTGGAAACACCATATATTTT.

This chain uses TRBV6-6 with TRBJ1-2; D gene unclear. This CDR3 region has 13 residues. Germline loops: CDR1 MNHNY, CDR2 SVGAGI (reference sequence). V was shortened by 5 bases and J by 2 bases, with 9 bases between the two germline ends. For the CDR3, the DNA is TGTGCCAGCAGTCCCTCCATGAACTATGGCTACACCTTC. It is translated as CASSPSMNYGYTF.